The TCR beta chain described here comes from a study of HIV-infected patients and healthy controls. Roughly three months, about 14 weeks, into antiretroviral therapy, follow-up blood was collected. Whole blood was used without fractionation, so all unsorted peripheral T cells were included. This clonotype was seen only once. Approximately 510 ng RNA was reverse transcribed with alpha and beta constant-region primers. Using multiplexing indices, alpha and beta chain libraries were generated apart by chain-specific third strand synthesis. One entry per CDR3 protein results from TCRdb running MiXCR on the 5' RACE reads. The repertoire includes about 18,000 distinct CDR3 sequences, about 9% of them detected once, and 21% sits in the top ten. CDR3 length: 14 amino acids. Germline V gene data show CDR1 as MNHNS and CDR2 as SASEGT. The V and J ends lost 2 bases and 6 bases respectively, with 11 bases between them.

The sample consisted of blood, taken during antiretroviral therapy. The source is an adult with HIV infection. The genes are TRBV6-1 and TRBJ2-1; D is uncertain. For the CDR3, the DNA is TGTGCCAGCAGTGAAATGAGGTTTGGCAATGAGCAGTTCTTC. Its translation: CASSEMRFGNEQFF.